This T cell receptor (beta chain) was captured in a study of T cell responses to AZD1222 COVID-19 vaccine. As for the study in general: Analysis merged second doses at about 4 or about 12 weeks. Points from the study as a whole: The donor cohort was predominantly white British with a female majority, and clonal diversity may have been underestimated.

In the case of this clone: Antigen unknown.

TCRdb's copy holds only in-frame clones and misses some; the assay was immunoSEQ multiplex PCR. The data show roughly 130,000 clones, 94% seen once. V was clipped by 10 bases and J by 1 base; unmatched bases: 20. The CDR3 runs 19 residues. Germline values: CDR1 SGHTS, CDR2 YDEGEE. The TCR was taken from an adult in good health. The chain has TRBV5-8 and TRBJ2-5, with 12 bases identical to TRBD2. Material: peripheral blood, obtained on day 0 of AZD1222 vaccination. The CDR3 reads CASRGPSGRASLSQETQYF. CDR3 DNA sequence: TGTGCCTCGAGAGGGCCTAGCGGGAGGGCCTCGCTCAGCCAAGAGACCCAGTACTTC.